The clone carrying this T cell receptor (beta chain) came up a few times. The data stem from a study of blood T cells in healthy people across ages. A sample-barcoded 5' primer and a J-beta primer mix were used in a second PCR of roughly 7 to 12 cycles. TCRdb called the 5' RACE reads again in MiXCR, with one record for every CDR3 protein. The sample includes under 1,000,000 distinct CDR3 sequences, under 40% of them seen just once. The CDR3 spans 15 residues. With V trimmed by 2 bases and J by 5 bases, 3 bases remained unmatched. CDR1 is MGHDK and CDR2 is SYGVNS in the germline V gene. This chain connects TRBV25-1 to TRBJ2-1; TRBD2 aligns across 10 bases. The specimen sequenced was blood. The clonotype was recovered from a man aged 18 to 30 in good health. The CDR3 nucleotides read TGTGCCAGCAGTGAACCTAGCGGGAGAAACAATGAGCAGTTCTTC. Amino acid sequence: CASSEPSGRNNEQFF.